This is a list of T cell receptor beta chains from one sample in a study of blood T cell repertoires in COVID-19. Libraries were prepared by immunoSEQ multiplex PCR; TCRdb keeps only in-frame clonotypes and omits some of them. The table has over 200,000 clones, 90% to 95% seen once; the top ten hold 0.95% to 1.5%. Source material: PBMCs or T cells enriched from blood (not recorded which). The source of these receptors is a human donor in a cohort exposed to, infected with or recovered from COVID-19 (not recorded which). The donor label of this sample is uncertain. The CDR3 runs from the conserved cysteine through the conserved F or W. A D gene is named only where the DNA matches it firmly. The size field is filled for only some rows; it gives once, few, many or a size class.

CDR3nt | CDR3aa | d_gene | j_gene | len | v_gene | abundance
TGTGCCAGCGGCCGGGGCTATGGCTACACCTTC | CASGRGYGYTF | . | TRBJ1-2 | 11 | TRBV2 | .
TGTGCCAGCAGCTTTCGTGGAAACACCATATATTTT | CASSFRGNTIYF | . | TRBJ1-3 | 12 | TRBV7-2 | .
TGTGCCAGTTGGGGGGACAGGGAAGCCCGACCCACCACCTACGAGCAGTACTTC | CASWGDREARPTTYEQYF | . | TRBJ2-7 | 18 | TRBV21-1 | .
TGTGCCACCAGTGATGCCGGGACAACCTATGGCTACACCTTC | CATSDAGTTYGYTF | . | TRBJ1-2 | 14 | TRBV24-1 | .
TGCGCCAGCAGGCGGACCGGGACAGTGAACACTGAAGCTTTCTTT | CASRRTGTVNTEAFF | TRBD1 | TRBJ1-1 | 15 | TRBV5-1 | once
TGCGCCAGCAGTCAATCGTGGTACAGGGGGAATGAAAAACTGTTTTTT | CASSQSWYRGNEKLFF | TRBD1 | TRBJ1-4 | 16 | TRBV23-1 | .
TGTGCCATCAGGCAGGCTCAGGGGGCGGCTGGCTACACCTTC | CAIRQAQGAAGYTF | TRBD1 | TRBJ1-2 | 14 | TRBV10-3 | .
TGTGCCAGCAGCCAAGGGGGGCTAGCGGGGTCACCAGGGAACATTCAGTACTTC | CASSQGGLAGSPGNIQYF | TRBD2 | TRBJ2-4 | 18 | TRBV4-2 | .
TGTGCCAGCTCACCAACAGGGGGGACTGAAGCTTTCTTT | CASSPTGGTEAFF | TRBD1 | TRBJ1-1 | 13 | TRBV18 | few
TGTGCCAGCAGCCTAAGTAATGAAAAACTGTTTTTT | CASSLSNEKLFF | . | TRBJ1-4 | 12 | TRBV7-9 | .
TGTGCCAGCAGTCCGGGACAGGGCAGAGATACGCAGTATTTT | CASSPGQGRDTQYF | TRBD1 | TRBJ2-3 | 14 | TRBV7-9 | .
TGTGCCACCAGCAGAGTACTGAATAATTCACCCCTCCACTTT | CATSRVLNNSPLHF | . | TRBJ1-6 | 14 | TRBV15 | .
TGTGCCAGCAGCCTTAGACAGGGGGCTAACTATGGCTACACCTTC | CASSLRQGANYGYTF | TRBD1 | TRBJ1-2 | 15 | TRBV7-2 | .
TGTGCCACCAGTGATTTGAGACACAGTAATGGCTACACCTTC | CATSDLRHSNGYTF | . | TRBJ1-2 | 14 | TRBV24-1 | .
TGTGCCAGCAGCTTGAATAGCTTACGCGGGACAGGCCCCTACGAGCAGTACTTC | CASSLNSLRGTGPYEQYF | TRBD1 | TRBJ2-7 | 18 | TRBV5-5 | .
TGTGCCAGCAGTATCTCCGGACAGGGCGTCTCCGGGGAGCTGTTTTTT | CASSISGQGVSGELFF | TRBD1 | TRBJ2-2 | 16 | TRBV7-2 | .
TGTGCCAGCAGCCCCGGGGAGCGGGGGGGTGAAAAACTGTTTTTT | CASSPGERGGEKLFF | . | TRBJ1-4 | 15 | TRBV9 | .
TGTGCCAGCAGCGTCGGTTCAGGGGACATTCAGTACTTC | CASSVGSGDIQYF | . | TRBJ2-4 | 13 | TRBV9 | .
TGTGCCAGCAGCCGGTACGAGGGGGCCTCTGGAAACACCATATATTTT | CASSRYEGASGNTIYF | TRBD1 | TRBJ1-3 | 16 | TRBV3-1/TRBV3-2 | .
TGCGCCAGCAGCTTAGGACAGGGAGTTGACGCTTTCTTT | CASSLGQGVDAFF | TRBD1 | TRBJ1-1 | 13 | TRBV5-1 | .
TGTGCCAGTAGTATAATGACAGGAGCCTACGAGCAGTACTTC | CASSIMTGAYEQYF | . | TRBJ2-7 | 14 | TRBV19 | .
TGTGCCAGCAGTGGAGAAGGGGCCACAGATACGCAGTATTTT | CASSGEGATDTQYF | . | TRBJ2-3 | 14 | TRBV6-4 | .
TGTGCCAGTGGCTCACGGGGTCAGAACACTGAAGCTTTCTTT | CASGSRGQNTEAFF | . | TRBJ1-1 | 14 | TRBV19 | .
TGCGCCAGCAGCTTCCACCAGGGGGAGTATGGCTACACCTTC | CASSFHQGEYGYTF | TRBD1 | TRBJ1-2 | 14 | TRBV5-1 | .
TGTGCCAGCAGCGTAACCGGGACTGGAAACACCATATATTTT | CASSVTGTGNTIYF | . | TRBJ1-3 | 14 | TRBV9 | .
TGTGCCAGCAGCCTGACAGGGGACTCACCCCTCCACTTT | CASSLTGDSPLHF | TRBD1 | TRBJ1-6 | 13 | TRBV7-9 | .
TGTGCCAGCAGCTTTGTACCGGCGGGGGACTACGAGCAGTACTTC | CASSFVPAGDYEQYF | TRBD2 | TRBJ2-7 | 15 | TRBV7-9 | .
TGTGCCAGCAGCACCGGCTCAGGGGGCGCAGACACTGAAGCTTTCTTT | CASSTGSGGADTEAFF | TRBD1 | TRBJ1-1 | 16 | TRBV11-3 | .
TGTGCCAGCAGTGGAGGGATGGACAGGGTTTTCTATGGCTACACCTTC | CASSGGMDRVFYGYTF | TRBD1 | TRBJ1-2 | 16 | TRBV28 | .
TGTGCCAGCAGCCCCGGACAGGGCTATGGCTACACCTTC | CASSPGQGYGYTF | TRBD1 | TRBJ1-2 | 13 | TRBV7-2 | once
TGTGCCAGCAGCCGCACTAGCGGGGGTTCCTACGAGCAGTACTTC | CASSRTSGGSYEQYF | TRBD2 | TRBJ2-7 | 15 | TRBV3-1/TRBV3-2 | once
TGTGCCAGCAGCCAAGAAGGTTCAGGGCTCGAGACCCAGTACTTC | CASSQEGSGLETQYF | . | TRBJ2-5 | 15 | TRBV3-1/TRBV3-2 | once
TGTGCCAGCAGCCCGTACAGGGCTAGCTCCTACGAGCAGTACTTC | CASSPYRASSYEQYF | . | TRBJ2-7 | 15 | TRBV9 | .
TGTGCCAGCATTTTTGGGCAGGGTCACACCGGGGAGCTGTTTTTT | CASIFGQGHTGELFF | . | TRBJ2-2 | 15 | TRBV6-5 | .
TGTGCCAGCCTCGTAGGAGGGGAAGAGACCCAGTACTTC | CASLVGGEETQYF | . | TRBJ2-5 | 13 | TRBV5-4 | .
TGCGCCAGCAGCTTGACGGGGGACTATAATTCACCCCTCCACTTT | CASSLTGDYNSPLHF | . | TRBJ1-6 | 15 | TRBV5-1 | .
TGCGCCAGCAGTGAAGGTCAGGGGGCGATCTATGGCTACACCTTC | CASSEGQGAIYGYTF | TRBD1 | TRBJ1-2 | 15 | TRBV10-2 | .
TGTGCCAGCAGAGCACGATCGGGACAGGGGGATGAAAAACTGTTTTTT | CASRARSGQGDEKLFF | TRBD1 | TRBJ1-4 | 16 | TRBV7-9 | .
TGTGCCAGCAGCTCCCCCAAGGGAGAAGGCTACACCTTC | CASSSPKGEGYTF | . | TRBJ1-2 | 13 | TRBV11-2 | .
TGTGCCAGTAGCGGACGGCGGGCCGGTCAGCCCCAGCATTTT | CASSGRRAGQPQHF | . | TRBJ1-5 | 14 | TRBV19 | .
TGTGCCAGCAGCCAAGGGGGGCTAGCATCGACCGAGCAGTACTTC | CASSQGGLASTEQYF | . | TRBJ2-7 | 15 | TRBV3-1/TRBV3-2 | once
TGTGCCAGCAGCCAAGACAGGGAAGGCACTGAAGCTTTCTTT | CASSQDREGTEAFF | . | TRBJ1-1 | 14 | TRBV4-2 | once
TGTGCCAGCAGCTTAGAACAGGGACTAGCGGGGAATCAGCCCCAGCATTTT | CASSLEQGLAGNQPQHF | . | TRBJ1-5 | 17 | TRBV7-2 | .
TGTGCCAGTAGTATTCCGGACAGGGGCTATGGCTACACCTTC | CASSIPDRGYGYTF | TRBD1 | TRBJ1-2 | 14 | TRBV19 | .
TGTGCCAGCAGTGAAGAGCGTGGAATTCAGCCCCAGCATTTT | CASSEERGIQPQHF | . | TRBJ1-5 | 14 | TRBV6-1 | .
TGTGCCTGGAGTCTGGGGAGCACTGAAGCTTTCTTT | CAWSLGSTEAFF | . | TRBJ1-1 | 12 | TRBV30 | .
TGTGCCAGCAGCTTACGTACAGGGGCATGGGACGAAAAACTGTTTTTT | CASSLRTGAWDEKLFF | TRBD1 | TRBJ1-4 | 16 | TRBV7-9 | .
TGTGCCAGTAGTATATTTTCGACTGGGAACACTGAAGCTTTCTTT | CASSIFSTGNTEAFF | . | TRBJ1-1 | 15 | TRBV19 | .
TGCGCCAGCAGCCAACTCGGACAGACCTCCTACGAGCAGTACTTC | CASSQLGQTSYEQYF | . | TRBJ2-7 | 15 | TRBV4-1 | .
TGTGCCAGCAGTCTAGGAGGGTATCAGCCCCAGCATTTT | CASSLGGYQPQHF | . | TRBJ1-5 | 13 | TRBV7-8 | .
TGTGCCAGCAGTCCCCTTTACGAGCAGTACTTC | CASSPLYEQYF | . | TRBJ2-7 | 11 | TRBV6-2/TRBV6-3 | .
TGTGCCAGTAGTTACACCGCTAACTATGGCTACACCTTC | CASSYTANYGYTF | . | TRBJ1-2 | 13 | TRBV19 | .
TGTGCCAGCAGCCTCGGGGGGGGCTACAGCACAGATACGCAGTATTTT | CASSLGGGYSTDTQYF | TRBD2 | TRBJ2-3 | 16 | TRBV2 | .